The 2 T cell receptor beta chains below all came from one sample that was sequenced in a study of blood T cell repertoires in COVID-19. Method: immunoSEQ multiplex PCR; TCRdb's copy keeps in-frame clones and lacks some. The data contain some 200,000 clones, about three quarters of them singletons. The sequenced sample was peripheral blood. The receptors stem from a woman in her fifties or sixties with active or convalescent COVID-19.

The chain has TRBV29-1 and TRBJ1-2; TRBD1 matches 7 bases. Germline CDR1 is SQVTM and CDR2 is ANQGSEA. Trimming removed 4 bases from V and 5 bases from J; junction bases left unmatched: 7. The CDR3 has 13 amino acids. This chain's CDR3 is CSVGAGGEYGYTF. The CDR3 DNA reads as TGCAGCGTTGGAGCAGGGGGAGAATATGGCTACACCTTC.

The gene calls are TRBV7-2 and TRBJ2-7, with 8 bases matching TRBD2. Germline V gene sequence: CDR1 SGHTA, CDR2 FQGNSA. The CDR3 sequence is 15 residues long. Germline trimming cut 5 bases from V and 7 bases from J; bases unmatched to any gene: 13. The CDR3 coding sequence is TGTGCCAGCAGCAGATTTCAGGCGGGGGGAGGAGAGCAGTACTTC. This sequence encodes CASSRFQAGGGEQYF.